Listed here are 31 T cell receptor beta chains from one sample, sequenced in a study of PD-1 blockade in classical Hodgkin lymphoma. This sample's time point: newly diagnosed, previously untreated cHL patient sample. TCRdb keeps only in-frame clones here, not all; method: immunoSEQ multiplex PCR. The sample lists about 16,000 clones, approximately 84% seen once, with 8.4% in the top ten. The sequenced sample was peripheral blood mononuclear cells (PBMCs). The receptors derive from a human donor with classical Hodgkin lymphoma.

The chain combines TRBV25-1 with TRBJ2-7; 7 bases line up with TRBD1. The V segment lost 2 bases and the J segment 2 bases; nucleotides outside the gene matches: 6. The germline gives CDR1 MGHDK, CDR2 SYGVNS. The CDR3 sequence is 15 residues long. CDR3 sequence reads: CASSETPGQTYEQYF. DNA of the CDR3: TGTGCCAGCAGTGAAACGCCGGGACAGACCTACGAGCAGTACTTC.

In this sample, this clone turned up once. The chain links TRBV7-6 to TRBJ2-5; TRBD1 might be the D (5 bases). Trimming removed 1 base at V and 3 bases at J, with 9 bases between. Per the germline V gene, CDR1 is SGHVS and CDR2 is FNYEAQ. This CDR3 has 14 residues. The CDR3 DNA reads TGTGCCAGCAGCTTAGGGGTAGGGGAAGAGACCCAGTACTTC. It yields the protein CASSLGVGEETQYF. The full variable domain, its missing parts supplied by reference TRBV7-6 and TRBJ2-5, is GAGVSQSPRYKVTKRGQDVALRCDPISGHVSLYWYRQALGQGPEFLTYFNYEAQQDKSGLPNDRFSAERPEGSISTLTIQRTEQRDSAMYRCASSLGVGEETQYFGPGTRLLVL.

The chain couples TRBV2 to TRBJ2-3; D remains unclear. Germline CDR1 and CDR2: SNHLY and FYNNEI. V lost 6 bases, J lost 0 bases, and 13 bases lay in between. CDR3 length: 15 residues. CDR3 residues: CASRAMLSSTDTQYF. CDR3 coding DNA: TGTGCCAGCAGAGCGATGCTTTCAAGCACAGATACGCAGTATTTT. Variable domain in full (rest from reference TRBV2 and TRBJ2-3): EPEVTQTPSHQVTQMGQEVILRCVPISNHLYFYWYRQILGQKVEFLVSFYNNEISEKSEIFDDQFSVERPDGSNFTLKIRSTKLEDSAMYFCASRAMLSSTDTQYFGPGTRLTVL.

The rearrangement links TRBV2 to TRBJ2-3; D not resolved. The CDR3 spans 14 residues. CDR1 and CDR2 from the germline V gene are SNHLY and FYNNEI. V dropped 8 bases and J dropped 0 bases, with 12 bases sitting between them. Written as DNA, the CDR3 is TGTGCCAGCGGTATGAGTATCAGCACAGATACGCAGTATTTT. Translation: CASGMSISTDTQYF.

The chain employs TRBV6-5 and TRBJ2-7; 8 bases align to TRBD2. Germline V gene data show CDR1 as MNHEY and CDR2 as SVGAGI. CDR3 size: 15 residues. The junction had 3 bases not matched to a gene; V was cut back by 0 bases and J by 2 bases. CDR3 sequence: CASSYSVAGPYEQYF. The CDR3 DNA reads TGTGCCAGCAGTTACTCGGTAGCGGGACCCTACGAGCAGTACTTC.

The gene calls are TRBV28 and TRBJ2-5; TRBD1 might be the D (7 bases). Judging by the DNA end, TRBJ2-7 fits better; the J call may be wrong. Germline CDR1 reads MDHEN; CDR2 reads SYDVKM. The CDR3 is 16 residues long. For the CDR3, the DNA is TGTGCCAGCAGTTTAGGAGGGCCAGGGGGGTCCTACGAGCAGTACTTC. Its protein is CASSLGGPGGSYEQYF.

The rearrangement uses TRBV6-6 and TRBJ2-3; 8 positions agree with TRBD1. From germline, CDR1 is MNHNY and CDR2 SVGAGI (reference sequence). This CDR3 comprises 15 residues. Trimming took 6 bases from V and 6 from J; bases not matched to a gene: 11. This chain's CDR3 is CASRPYGTGGDTQYF. The DNA for the CDR3 is TGTGCCAGCAGACCCTACGGGACAGGCGGGGATACGCAGTATTTT.

V usage is TRBV29-1 and J usage is TRBJ2-3, with 8 nucleotides matching TRBD2. After removal of 3 bases from V and 1 base from J, the junction contained 9 bases not matched to a gene. The germline V gene encodes CDR1 SQVTM and CDR2 ANQGSEA. This CDR3 spans 16 amino acids. In DNA, the CDR3 is TGCAGCGTTGAGCGGGCTAGCGGGTCCCGCACAGATACGCAGTATTTT. It codes for CSVERASGSRTDTQYF.

V gene TRBV7-6 combines with J gene TRBJ2-5; 10 bases fit TRBD1. Germline lookup yields CDR1 SGHVS and CDR2 FNYEAQ. CDR3 length: 16 residues. V was clipped by 1 base and J by 4 bases; unmatched bases: 6. This CDR3 reads CASSLVLRQGAETQYF. The CDR3 region has the DNA TGTGCCAGCAGCTTAGTCCTTCGACAGGGGGCAGAGACCCAGTACTTC.

The chain recombines TRBV6-1 with TRBJ2-6, with 7 bases lining up with TRBD1. The CDR3 extends over 17 amino acids. CDR1 is MNHNS, CDR2 SASEGT, per germline. The J segment lost 3 bases and the V segment lost 2 bases, leaving 7 bases of the junction unmatched. The CDR3 DNA follows: TGTGCCAGCAGTGAAAGGGGGCGGGTGAGTGGGGCCAACGTCCTGACTTTC. Its protein is CASSERGRVSGANVLTF.

This clone was picked up a small number of times. The chain joins TRBV19 to TRBJ1-2; D uncertain. Germline V gene sequence: CDR1 LNHDA, CDR2 SQIVND (reference sequence). The CDR3 totals 13 residues. V lost 3 bases and J 2 bases, leaving 7 bases between the germline ends. CDR3: CASSITGNYGYTF. The CDR3 bases are TGTGCCAGTAGTATTACGGGGAACTATGGCTACACCTTC.

V and J are TRBV28 and TRBJ2-3, with 7 bases aligning to TRBD1. The CDR3 is 14 amino acids. Unmatched junction bases numbered 7, after V lost 6 bases and J lost 4 bases. Germline V gives CDR1 MDHEN, CDR2 SYDVKM. CDR3 loop: CASSLKTGADTQYF. The CDR3 nucleotides are TGTGCCAGCAGCCTCAAAACAGGGGCAGATACGCAGTATTTT.

V and J are TRBV5-1 and TRBJ1-4, with TRBD1 identical over 9 bases. Germline V CDR1 and CDR2: SGHRS, YFSETQ. Germline trimming cut 4 bases from V and 5 bases from J; bases unmatched to any gene: 6. CDR3 length: 15 residues. The DNA for the CDR3 is TGCGCCAGCAGCCGCACAGGGGGCGCGAATGAAAAACTGTTTTTT. The encoded protein is CASSRTGGANEKLFF. Full variable domain (remainder filled in from reference TRBV5-1 and TRBJ1-4): KAGVTQTPRYLIKTRGQQVTLSCSPISGHRSVSWYQQTPGQGLQFLFEYFSETQRNKGNFPGRFSGRQFSNSRSEMNVSTLELGDSALYLCASSRTGGANEKLFFGSGTQLSVL.

This clone was observed a handful of times. The gene calls are TRBV18 and TRBJ1-1; no clear D gene. The ends were cut back, 6 bases at V and 4 bases at J, with 9 bases in the middle. Germline CDR1 is KGHSH and CDR2 is LQKENI. There are 12 residues in the CDR3. In nucleotides, the CDR3 is TGTGCCAGCTCTCCGGATAGCACTGAAGCTTTCTTT. The encoded protein is CASSPDSTEAFF. The full variable domain, rest sourced from reference TRBV18 and TRBJ1-1, is NAGVMQNPRHLVRRRGQEARLRCSPMKGHSHVYWYRQLPEEGLKFMVYLQKENIIDESGMPKERFSAEFPKEGPSILRIQQVVRGDSAAYFCASSPDSTEAFFGQGTRLTVV.

V usage is TRBV6-4 and J usage is TRBJ2-1; 10 bases are shared with TRBD2. Germline CDR1 MRHNA, CDR2 SNTAGT. The length of the CDR3 is 15 residues. With V trimmed by 6 bases and J by 3 bases, 5 bases remained unmatched. CDR3 sequence (DNA): TGTGCCAGCAGCCAGGGGACTAGCGACTACAATGAGCAGTTCTTC. As protein: CASSQGTSDYNEQFF.

The gene calls are TRBV19 and TRBJ2-1; D gene unclear. Germline assignment: CDR1 LNHDA and CDR2 SQIVND (reference sequence). Trimming pared 1 base from V and 4 bases from J, leaving 8 bases between. The CDR3 runs 14 residues. CDR3 DNA: TGTGCCAGTAGTATAGCAGGAACGTACAATGAGCAGTTCTTC. As protein: CASSIAGTYNEQFF. Based on the CDR3 plus reference TRBV19 and TRBJ2-1, the full variable domain is DGGITQSPKYLFRKEGQNVTLSCEQNLNHDAMYWYRQDPGQGLRLIYYSQIVNDFQKGDIAEGYSVSREKKESFPLTVTSAQKNPTAFYLCASSIAGTYNEQFFGPGTRLTVL.

This rearrangement joins TRBV5-8 to TRBJ2-5; D tentatively fits TRBD1 or TRBD2 (6 bases each). The ends were cut back, 4 bases at V and 4 bases at J, with 11 bases in the middle. Germline CDR1 and CDR2: SGHTS and YDEGEE. CDR3 length: 13 residues. The DNA of the CDR3 is TGTGCCAGCAGCCCCGGAGGGGGAGAGACCCAGTACTTC. It encodes CASSPGGGETQYF.

The chain has TRBV19 and TRBJ2-7, with TRBD2 matching 7 bases. V shed 1 base and J 2 bases; nucleotides not matched to a gene: 2. CDR3 length: 14 amino acids. The germline V gene has CDR1 LNHDA and CDR2 SQIVND (reference sequence). The CDR3 DNA follows: TGTGCCAGTAGTATAGGCGGGGGTACCTACGAGCAGTACTTC. This sequence encodes CASSIGGGTYEQYF.

This rearrangement joins TRBV6-5 to TRBJ2-1, with D unclear. CDR3 length: 13 residues. Germline CDR1 MNHEY, CDR2 SVGAGI. With 2 bases removed from V and 8 bases from J, the gap between germline ends came to 10 bases. Written as DNA, the CDR3 is TGTGCCAGCAGTTACGCCCCCCTGGATGAGCAGTTCTTC. Protein product: CASSYAPLDEQFF.

This rearrangement joins TRBV4-2 to TRBJ1-4; D perhaps matches TRBD1 (5 bases). The CDR3 totals 16 residues. V shed 0 bases and J shed 4 bases, with 12 bases lying between them. Germline CDR1 and CDR2: LGHNA and YNFKEQ. Written as DNA, the CDR3 is TGTGCCAGCAGCCAAGATTTAGGGACGGGTAATGAAAAACTGTTTTTT. It specifies CASSQDLGTGNEKLFF.

Here the CDR3 DNA reads TGTGCCAGCAGCTCCTCTAGGAGGACTGAAGCTTTCTTT. Its protein is CASSSSRRTEAFF. This chain connects TRBV7-3 to TRBJ1-1; D remains unclear. CDR1 is SGHTA, CDR2 FQGTGA, per germline. The germline V and J ends were trimmed by 4 bases and 5 bases, with 11 bases remaining between them. The CDR3 has 13 residues.

The chain couples TRBV28 to TRBJ2-1; tentative D call: TRBD2 (8 bases). Germline lookup yields CDR1 MDHEN and CDR2 SYDVKM. With 5 bases removed from V and 5 bases from J, the gap between germline ends came to 19 bases. The CDR3 is 16 amino acids. CDR3 amino acids: CASSPLDGRGHNEQFF. DNA of the CDR3: TGTGCCAGCAGTCCCCTCGACGGGAGGGGGCACAATGAGCAGTTCTTC.

Remarks on this clone: Distinct nucleotide sequences in the sample also encode this CDR3. The chain links TRBV25-1 to TRBJ2-7; 8 nucleotides match TRBD2. Germline CDR1 MGHDK, CDR2 SYGVNS. The CDR3 runs 13 residues. The trim removed 3 bases at V and 6 bases at J, leaving 4 bases unmatched. The CDR3 DNA is TGTGCCAGCAGTGAGCCGGGAGGGCGCGAGCAGTACTTC. It translates to CASSEPGGREQYF.

V usage is TRBV9 and J usage is TRBJ2-7; 8 bases are shared with TRBD1. This CDR3 contains 15 residues. Germline CDR1 is SGDLS and CDR2 is YYNGEE. With 1 base clipped from V and 6 bases from J, the junction kept 9 bases outside the gene matches. The CDR3 loop is CASSVQGAGVGEQYF. CDR3 DNA sequence: TGTGCCAGCAGCGTACAGGGGGCCGGGGTTGGCGAGCAGTACTTC.

The chain recombines TRBV6-5 with TRBJ2-7; 9 bases agree with TRBD2. Germline V gene sequence: CDR1 MNHEY, CDR2 SVGAGI. With 3 bases clipped from V and 2 bases from J, the junction kept 5 bases outside the gene matches. There are 15 residues in the CDR3. The CDR3 coding sequence is TGTGCCAGCAGTTATCTCGGGACTAGCCCCTACGAGCAGTACTTC. This codes for CASSYLGTSPYEQYF.

The CDR3 coding sequence is TGTGCTAGTGGTCTAGCGGGAGGCGATGAGCAGTTCTTC. Translation: CASGLAGGDEQFF. J is TRBJ2-1 and V is TRBV12-5, with 11 bases that match TRBD2. Looked up from germline, CDR1 is LGHNT and CDR2 is FRNRAP. The CDR3 consists of 13 residues. J was trimmed by 8 bases and V by 5 bases; bases with no gene match: 2. The variable domain in full, with the rest retrieved from reference TRBV12-5 and TRBJ2-1, is DARVTQTPRHKVTEMGQEVTMRCQPILGHNTVFWYRQTMMQGLELLAYFRNRAPLDDSGMPKDRFSAEMPDATLATLKIQPSEPRDSAVYFCASGLAGGDEQFFGPGTRLTVL.

The gene calls are TRBV19 and TRBJ1-4, with a possible D match to TRBD1 (6 bases). This CDR3 contains 14 residues. Germline CDR1 reads LNHDA; CDR2 reads SQIVND (reference sequence). V was pared by 9 bases and J by 6 bases, with 17 bases between. CDR3 sequence: CASRGSGLYEKLFF. CDR3 DNA sequence: TGTGCCAGCAGGGGTTCCGGACTTTATGAAAAACTGTTTTTT.

The chain couples TRBV28 to TRBJ2-3, with 7 bases identical to TRBD2. The CDR3 has 14 residues. CDR1 is MDHEN, CDR2 SYDVKM, per germline. V lost 6 bases to trimming and J lost 4 bases; unmatched junction nucleotides: 7. CDR3 protein: CASRRGGSPDTQYF. The CDR3, as DNA: TGTGCCAGCAGGAGGGGCGGGAGCCCAGATACGCAGTATTTT.

The chain recombines TRBV7-2 with TRBJ1-5, with D maybe TRBD1 (6 bases). Looked up from germline, CDR1 is SGHTA and CDR2 is FQGNSA. Trimming cost V 1 base and J 0 bases, with 7 bases left between them. This CDR3 spans 15 amino acids. This chain's CDR3 is CASSLEGVSNQPQHF. The CDR3 nucleotides are TGTGCCAGCAGCTTAGAGGGGGTTAGCAATCAGCCCCAGCATTTT.

The chain links TRBV10-2 to TRBJ2-7, with TRBD2 matching over 8 bases. CDR1 and CDR2 from the germline V gene are WSHSY and SAAADI. The V segment lost 7 bases and the J segment 3 bases; nucleotides outside the gene matches: 5. The CDR3 runs to 13 residues. CDR3 region: CASNSLADYEQYF. The CDR3 nucleotides are TGCGCCAGCAATTCACTAGCGGACTACGAGCAGTACTTC.

This rearrangement joins TRBV11-2 to TRBJ2-5, with TRBD2 matching 11 bases. Germline-derived CDR1 and CDR2 are SGHAT and FQNNGV. The CDR3 covers 16 residues. Trimming cost V 2 bases and J 4 bases; bases outside gene matches: 6. In nucleotides, the CDR3 is TGTGCCAGCAGCTTAATGGCTAGCGGGAGGATAGAGACCCAGTACTTC. Its translation is CASSLMASGRIETQYF.